These T cell receptor beta chains were read from a single sample in a study of cytomegalovirus exposure and HLA in healthy donors. Profiling relied on immunoSEQ multiplex PCR, and the TCRdb table lists in-frame clones only, not all of them. This sample has 150,000 to 190,000 clones, with around 83% found just once. Specimen: PBMCs. These receptors were collected from a young woman in good health and CMV-seronegative. Each CDR3 is given with its conserved first and last residue. The order of the fields is D gene, J gene, clone size, V gene, CDR3 DNA, CDR3 protein. A D gene is named only where the DNA matches it firmly. Some rows have no size entry. The others give once, few or many, or a class for an expanded clone.

.	TRBJ2-5	.	TRBV7-9	TGTGCCAGCAGCTTAGTAAGCGGAGTGGCGGGGACCCAGTACTTC	CASSLVSGVAGTQYF
TRBD2	TRBJ2-2	.	TRBV10-3	TGTGCCATCGGCTCTAGCGGGAGCGCCGGGGAGCTGTTTTTT	CAIGSSGSAGELFF
.	TRBJ2-7	.	TRBV29-1	TGCAGCGTTGGCACAGAACTCTACGAGCAGTACTTC	CSVGTELYEQYF
.	TRBJ2-5	once	TRBV4-1	TGCGCCAGCAGCCAAGATCGGTGGCGGAAGACCCAGTACTTC	CASSQDRWRKTQYF
.	TRBJ1-6	few	TRBV30	TGTGCCTGGAGAGCCCGGGTAGGATCACCCCTCCACTTT	CAWRARVGSPLHF
.	TRBJ1-6	.	TRBV28	TGTGCCAGCAGTTTAATACAGGGTAATTCACCCCTCCACTTT	CASSLIQGNSPLHF
TRBD1	TRBJ1-2	.	TRBV7-8	TGTGCCAGCAGCTTGGGTCCGGGACAGGGGTACGGCTACACCTTC	CASSLGPGQGYGYTF
.	TRBJ2-2	.	TRBV4-3	TGCGCCAGCAGCCAAGAGGGCAGGGAAAACACCGGGGAGCTGTTTTTT	CASSQEGRENTGELFF
.	TRBJ2-7	.	TRBV6-6	TGTGCCAGCATACTAGCAGGGGGTAGAAGCTACGAGCAGTACTTC	CASILAGGRSYEQYF
TRBD1	TRBJ2-7	few	TRBV10-3	TGTGCCTCCGGGACAGGGGGCTCCTACGAGCAGTACTTC	CASGTGGSYEQYF
.	TRBJ2-1	.	TRBV7-2	TGTGCCAGCAGCTTAGAGCCGGGACTCTCCTACAATGAGCAGTTCTTC	CASSLEPGLSYNEQFF
.	TRBJ2-6	.	TRBV5-8	TGTGCCAGCAGCTTGGTAGTAGACTCTGGGGCCAACGTCCTGACTTTC	CASSLVVDSGANVLTF
.	TRBJ2-3	.	TRBV5-1	TGCGCCAGCAGTCACCCGGAGGATACGCAGTATTTT	CASSHPEDTQYF
TRBD1	TRBJ1-1	.	TRBV6-1	TGTGCCAGCAAAGGGGGCTCGAACACTGAAGCTTTCTTT	CASKGGSNTEAFF
.	TRBJ2-1	.	TRBV7-9	TGTGCCAGCAGCCCCATTACCGTCGGGGGCAATGAGCAGTTCTTC	CASSPITVGGNEQFF
.	TRBJ2-1	.	TRBV7-3	TGTGCCAGCAGCTTATCGGAGTACAATGAGCAGTTCTTC	CASSLSEYNEQFF
TRBD2	TRBJ2-7	.	TRBV6-6	TGTGCCAGCAGGCTAGCGGGAGGTCTCTACGAGCAGTACTTC	CASRLAGGLYEQYF
TRBD2	TRBJ2-1	once	TRBV2	TGTGCCAGCAGTGTCACTAGCGGCCGGTACAATGAGCAGTTCTTC	CASSVTSGRYNEQFF
.	TRBJ1-2	.	TRBV11-2	TGTGCCAGCAACCCTGGTACGCCGGACTATGGCTACACCTTC	CASNPGTPDYGYTF
TRBD1	TRBJ1-5	few	TRBV29-1	TGCAGCGCCGGACAGGGGGCAGATCAGCCCCAGCATTTT	CSAGQGADQPQHF
TRBD1	TRBJ2-7	.	TRBV5-1	TGCGCCAGCAGCCTTGACAGGGGTGGGTACGAGCAGTACTTC	CASSLDRGGYEQYF
.	TRBJ2-4	once	TRBV7-2	TGTGCCAGCAGCTTAGGGGCCACTAGAAACATTCAGTACTTC	CASSLGATRNIQYF